The following is a T cell receptor (beta chain) sequence with its context. Its binding antigen is unknown. There are no base qualities to consult, and no much larger clone falls within one base. The data were taken from a study of cytomegalovirus exposure and HLA in healthy donors (dated by TCRdb to between 2016 and 2019). About the investigation overall: In an earlier analysis of approximately 640 of the donors, 276 Gb of sequence data and roughly 100 million unique TCR beta sequences from about 179 million T cells were reported. An early release covering around 630 HLA-typed donors comprised 250 to 350 gigabases of sequencing data and about 90 million unique TCR sequences. Of the 398 genotyped donors, around 81% fell in the genetic ancestry cluster associated with self-reported Caucasian donors. The aim of the study was to test whether cataloging public T cell receptors could identify signatures of past pathogen exposure. The T cell repertoires of about 700 subjects were profiled by immunosequencing and related to cytomegalovirus serostatus. In addition to the first cohort of 650 to 750 subjects, a separate validation cohort of 120 different subjects was used. High-throughput TCR immunosequencing, statistical association of individual TCRs with disease status, and machine learning were combined to predict cytomegalovirus infection status. A later analysis re-examined previously published TCR beta repertoires from just over 650 donors and added high-resolution HLA genotyping to investigate patterns of TCR occurrence. Rather than using new phenotypic data, the later analysis identified candidate immune exposures from TCR beta sequences and from how often those sequences occurred across donors. To decide whether each TCR beta V gene segment behaved as functional or pseudogenic, an earlier analysis of some 540 of the donors relied on high-throughput TCR beta sequencing. Donor age, sex, ethnicity and CMV serostatus were collected together with the repertoire data. A later genetic analysis took genome-wide SNP genotypes for about 55% of the 666 donors and used that subset as a discovery cohort. All discovery cohort repertoires had been generated using a single sequencing platform. Both class I and class II loci were covered by HLA typing, at four-digit resolution. Typing coverage varied by locus: roughly 629-630 donors for A, B, C, DRB1 and DQB1; some 520 for DQA1; approximately 570 for DPA1; roughly 470 for DPB1. A few DR-DQ haplotypes were handled as single units for association and clustering because linkage in the cohort was strong. Among 398 genotyped donors of the cohort, an average of around 240,000 unique TCR beta nucleotide sequences was sequenced per donor, of which about 20% were non-productive. Study-level results and caveats: Correlated functional status among segregating V segments might reflect linkage disequilibrium, but an unknown experimental factor could not be ruled out. A later analysis found that HLA-associated TCR beta chains were more clonally expanded and had lower generation probabilities than equally common non-associated chains. In vitro tests confirmed that a few of the cytomegalovirus-associated TCR beta chains recognize cytomegalovirus antigens. A total of fewer than 200 TCR beta chains were listed by the study as associated with cytomegalovirus. The authors suggested that the approach could potentially be extended to other disease states and immunological phenotypes. Roughly 17 rarely observed V segments, including chromosome 9 orphons, were excluded from the earlier analysis of 550 to 700 of the donors because counts were too low. Most TCR sequences were observed very rarely across donors, whereas some public TCRs were present in many individuals. The sequencing pipeline was judged likely to have produced a cluster of highly shared sequence variants as a technical artifact. Broadly in line with IMGT annotations, most TCR beta V segments showed up in productive rearrangements about 87% or about 30% of the time in an earlier analysis of several hundred of the donors. When HLA alleles, especially DR and DQ, strongly co-occurred, attributing TCR associations to individual alleles was difficult. CMV serostatus was the only immune exposure information available for the cohort. A later genetic analysis reported fewer N-insertions in productive TCRs among donors in an Asian-associated ancestry cluster than the 666-donor mean. A further reported finding was that TCR beta sequences accurately predicted the HLA-A and HLA-B alleles for most subjects in the first cohort. An association between a missense DCLRE1C variant and V-gene and J-gene trimming of TCR beta chains was found in a later genetic analysis and replicated in an independent cohort. HLA typing was unavailable for some donors at each locus, so association tests used only the typed subset. This cohort had only TCR beta chains sequenced, and the lack of alpha or paired-chain data limited which features could be detected. Presence/absence analyses assumed roughly uniform sequencing depth across donors, an assumption that may not hold. Specific HLA alleles were associated with some 15,000 TCR beta sequences at a false discovery rate of 0.05 in a later analysis. The classifier was reported to diagnose cytomegalovirus status with high specificity and sensitivity in both the original and validation cohorts. According to a later analysis, most CMV-associated TCR beta chains appeared to be HLA-restricted, and the HLA associations seemed to be driven largely by CMV exposure. A later analysis found that TCR association rates varied across HLA loci, with DRB1 alleles showing the most associated TCRs and HLA-C alleles the fewest. Several of the top co-occurrence clusters appeared to be linked to parvovirus B19, influenza, CMV and Epstein-Barr virus, according to a later analysis.

The cohort consisted of hundreds of healthy bone marrow donors. All cohort members were sampled while nominally healthy, although unrecorded immune exposures were likely present. The donor tested CMV seropositive and was one of the 289 seropositive cohort members. Every donor gave a peripheral blood sample, and the peripheral blood mononuclear cells from that sample were used for TCR beta sequencing. The Qiagen DNeasy Blood Extraction Kit was used to extract genomic DNA from the blood cell samples. Receptor libraries were prepared by the immunoSEQ multiplex PCR assay. For the multiplex PCR, a mixture combining 60 forward primers for TCR Vbeta segments and 13 reverse primers for TCR Jbeta segments was used. The CDR3 region of rearranged TCR beta genes was amplified from genomic DNA with a multiplex PCR assay. The Illumina HiSeq System was used to sequence the amplified TCR beta libraries as 87-base-pair reads. The source study handled its data this way. In a later analysis, tens of millions of unique TCR beta chains were counted across the 500 to 850 repertoires, and approximately 9.9 million of these chains were shared by at least two donors. A nearest-neighbor algorithm error-corrected the raw reads and collapsed the reads into unique sequences, merging closely related sequences to remove PCR and sequencing errors. To assign V, D and J gene segments, CDR3 sequences were aligned to IMGT reference sequences. For a sequence to be retained, at least a six-nucleotide match to both a V gene segment and a J gene segment was required. Rearrangements were called productive when the CDR3 lacked stop codons and stayed in frame with V and J; all others were non-productive. Following IMGT convention, CDR3 was defined as the stretch from the second conserved V-encoded cysteine up to the conserved J-encoded phenylalanine. In an earlier analysis of approximately 500 of the donors, sequences lacking an unambiguous match to a single V gene segment were excluded. In an earlier analysis of approximately 550 of the donors, V segments were called functional above 56.7% productive rearrangements and were called segregating when the between-donor standard deviation exceeded 5%. To diagnose cytomegalovirus status from the catalog of TCR beta chain sequences, a statistical classification framework was built. In a later analysis, TCR nucleotide sequences were compared against IMGT/GENE-DB human TR gene sequences so that V and J genes could be assigned. The TCRdist pipeline was used in a later analysis to assign CDR3 sequences and most-parsimonious VDJ recombination scenarios. A later analysis defined each TCR beta chain by its CDR3 amino acid sequence plus V-gene family, and excluded reads lacking a unique V-gene family. In a later analysis, approximately 590 highly shared, low-generation-probability nucleotide sequences were removed to address suspected cross-contamination and a sequencing artifact. A later analysis calculated a clonal expansion index for each public chain from normalized within-repertoire ranks of inferred template counts. In a later analysis, generation probabilities were computed using a VDJ recombination model fitted to out-of-frame rearrangements, and the results were checked against IGoR. In a later analysis, hypergeometric tests were used to score TCR-TCR, TCR-HLA and TCR-CMV co-occurrence, with a repertoire-size bias correction applied to TCR pairs. To estimate false discovery rates, a later analysis permuted the HLA or CMV assignments 20 times. In a later analysis, co-occurring TCRs were grouped using DBSCAN, with TCRdist sequence similarity added in when clustering inside HLA-allele-positive subsets. Co-occurrence clustering excluded repertoires with fewer than 30,000 or more than 120,000 public chains, plus five with anomalous nucleotide sharing. This is the immuneACCESS table as TCRdb keeps it, with only in-frame sequences that have V and J called. A part of the clones is gone; compared with another copy, unresolved V genes explain less than half, and the rest is unexplained. Clone size and V and J calls were adopted from that table, with D and trimming inferred from the DNA. The sample includes 150,000 to 200,000 clones, with about 13% observed a single time. Of the sample, 7.8% is held by the ten largest clones.

The sequencing input was PBMCs. The clonotype was recovered from a man aged 50 to 59 in good health and CMV-seropositive.

The CDR3 in this case is CASSVARGYGYTF. The bases are TGTGCCAGCAGCGTAGCCAGGGGATATGGCTACACCTTC. This chain joins TRBV9 to TRBJ1-2; possibly the D gene is TRBD1, per 6 matching bases. The trim is 0 bases for V and 5 bases for J, with a gap of 8 bases between the germline ends. CDR1 SGDLS and CDR2 YYNGEE are derived from the germline V gene. The CDR3 has 13 amino acids, counting the end cysteine and phenylalanine. Just the 39-base CDR3 DNA is kept, in frame starting at base 1.